A selection of T cell receptor beta chains follows, all from one sample in a study of shared clonotypes between healthy human individuals. Measured with immunoSEQ multiplex PCR; TCRdb has only the in-frame clones, and not every one. In the table there are over a million clones, 95% to 99% of which are singletons. Sequencing was performed on naive CD4+ T cells sorted from blood. These receptors all stem from a man aged 25-40 years in good health. The CDR3 runs from the conserved cysteine through the conserved F or W. The D gene is left open where the match is weak. Expanded clones are given a class, and other clones once, few, many or no size at all.

V gene	CDR3 length	clone size	D gene	J gene	CDR3 DNA	CDR3 protein
TRBV29-1	13	NA	TRBD1	TRBJ1-5	TGCAGCGTTGAAAGTCAGGGGGAACGGCCCCAGCATTTT	CSVESQGERPQHF
TRBV2	15	once	NA	TRBJ1-2	TGTGCCAGCAGTGTGTACGGAAGTACTAACTATGGCTACACCTTC	CASSVYGSTNYGYTF
TRBV9	16	NA	NA	TRBJ1-2	TGTGCCAGCAGCGTAGATCGTTACAGATCTAACTATGGCTACACCTTC	CASSVDRYRSNYGYTF
TRBV21-1	14	NA	NA	TRBJ2-2	TGTGCCAGCAGCAAAGGGATGGACACCGGGGAGCTGTTTTTT	CASSKGMDTGELFF
TRBV9	20	NA	TRBD2	TRBJ2-6	TGTGCCAGCAGCGTAGCGGGTCGGATAGCGGGTGGGTCTGGGGCCAACGTCCTGACTTTC	CASSVAGRIAGGSGANVLTF
TRBV9	17	NA	NA	TRBJ2-1	TGTGCCAGCAGCGAGTTCTCGGTCGGGAGCTCCTACAATGAGCAGTTCTTC	CASSEFSVGSSYNEQFF
TRBV11-2	14	NA	NA	TRBJ2-7	TGTGCCAGCAGCTTAGGGAGGGCGGACTACGAGCAGTACTTC	CASSLGRADYEQYF
TRBV6-1	15	NA	NA	TRBJ2-1	TGTGCCAGCAGAGGACCGGGGGGCGGCCACAATGAGCAGTTCTTC	CASRGPGGGHNEQFF
TRBV11-2	12	NA	TRBD1	TRBJ2-7	TGTGCCAGCAGCACGACAGGGTTCGAGCAGTACTTC	CASSTTGFEQYF
TRBV6-4	14	NA	TRBD2	TRBJ2-1	TGTGCCAGCAGTTTAGTAGCGGGGAACCATGAGCAGTTCTTC	CASSLVAGNHEQFF
TRBV4-2	16	NA	TRBD2	TRBJ2-2	TGTGCCAGCAGCCAGGTTCAGAGCGGGAGGACTGGGGAGCTGTTTTTT	CASSQVQSGRTGELFF
TRBV5-1	15	NA	TRBD1	TRBJ2-1	TGCGCCAGCAGCTTTAGGGACAGGGGGCGGGATGAGCAGTTCTTC	CASSFRDRGRDEQFF
TRBV9	15	NA	NA	TRBJ2-7	TGTGCCAGCAGCACCTCCGGGACTCCAACAGACGAGCAGTACTTC	CASSTSGTPTDEQYF
TRBV7-9	15	NA	TRBD1	TRBJ1-2	TGTGCCAGCAGCCACCGGGGACAGGGTGTTGGTGGCTACACCTTC	CASSHRGQGVGGYTF
TRBV29-1	14	NA	NA	TRBJ2-1	TGCAGCGTTGCCTCCCGTGTCAGACACAATGAGCAGTTCTTC	CSVASRVRHNEQFF
TRBV15	15	NA	TRBD2	TRBJ2-1	TGTGCCACCAGCCCCAGCGGGAGGGGGTACAATGAGCAGTTCTTC	CATSPSGRGYNEQFF
TRBV7-9	11	NA	NA	TRBJ2-4	TGTGCCAGCAGCCATTTGAGCATTCAGTACTTC	CASSHLSIQYF
TRBV30	16	once	TRBD2	TRBJ2-5	TGTGCCTGGAGCGGCTTAGCGGGAGGATTTTTAGAGACCCAGTACTTC	CAWSGLAGGFLETQYF
TRBV19	16	NA	NA	TRBJ2-2	TGTGCCAGTAGTATCGGGGGCCCACCCTTCACCGGGGAGCTGTTTTTT	CASSIGGPPFTGELFF
TRBV5-4	16	NA	TRBD1	TRBJ2-1	TGTGCCAGCAGCTATACACAGGGGAACGGGTACAATGAGCAGTTCTTC	CASSYTQGNGYNEQFF
TRBV5-1	16	NA	TRBD1	TRBJ2-2	TGCGCCAGCAGGGCAGGGGGCCTCTCGAACACCGGGGAGCTGTTTTTT	CASRAGGLSNTGELFF
TRBV7-8	16	NA	NA	TRBJ2-7	TGTGCCAGCAGCTTACGGGACCCCGGAGGGGCATACGAGCAGTACTTC	CASSLRDPGGAYEQYF
TRBV7-2	14	few	NA	TRBJ2-5	TGTGCCAGCAGCTTGGACACGAACAAAGAGACCCAGTACTTC	CASSLDTNKETQYF
TRBV6-4	15	NA	NA	TRBJ2-7	TGTGCCAGCAGACCGCCCTGGGCTATCACCTACGAGCAGTACTTC	CASRPPWAITYEQYF
TRBV15	14	NA	TRBD1	TRBJ1-2	TGTGCCACCAGCAGGACAGGGGATACGCGAGGCTACACCTTC	CATSRTGDTRGYTF
TRBV18	12	many	TRBD2	TRBJ2-1	TGTGCCAGCTCACCGGGAGGGTATGAGCAGTTCTTC	CASSPGGYEQFF
TRBV2	13	NA	NA	TRBJ2-1	TGTGCCAGCAGTGAGGGTCACTACAATGAGCAGTTCTTC	CASSEGHYNEQFF
TRBV30	15	NA	TRBD1	TRBJ1-2	TGTGCCTGGAGTGGCGCGGGACAGGGGGACTATGGCTACACCTTC	CAWSGAGQGDYGYTF
TRBV5-1	16	NA	TRBD2	TRBJ2-1	TGCGCCAGCAGCTTGGTGGCGGGAGGATTCGTCAATGAGCAGTTCTTC	CASSLVAGGFVNEQFF
TRBV9	14	NA	NA	TRBJ2-5	TGTGCCAGCAGCGTCCGGGACGACCAAGAGACCCAGTACTTC	CASSVRDDQETQYF
TRBV5-1	13	NA	NA	TRBJ1-1	TGCGCCAGCAGCTTGCAGATGAACACTGAAGCTTTCTTT	CASSLQMNTEAFF
TRBV11-2	16	NA	TRBD2	TRBJ2-2	TGTGCCAGCAGCCCTAGACTAGCGGGAGCAGGCGGGGAGCTGTTTTTT	CASSPRLAGAGGELFF
TRBV9	17	once	NA	TRBJ2-2	TGTGCCAGCAGCGCCGGGCTTTGGGGGACAATCACCGGGGAGCTGTTTTTT	CASSAGLWGTITGELFF
TRBV5-1	14	NA	NA	TRBJ2-7	TGCGCCAGCAGCTTGAACGGGCACTCCTACGAGCAGTACTTC	CASSLNGHSYEQYF
TRBV7-6	12	NA	NA	TRBJ2-3	TGTGCCAGCAGCCCGACTAGAGATACGCAGTATTTT	CASSPTRDTQYF
TRBV9	17	NA	TRBD2	TRBJ2-3	TGTGCCAGCAGCGTGGGCACTAGCGGGAGGATCCCAGATACGCAGTATTTT	CASSVGTSGRIPDTQYF
TRBV7-3	14	NA	NA	TRBJ1-2	TGTGCCAGCAGCGCCAGGGTCTCAACGAGTGGCTACACCTTC	CASSARVSTSGYTF
TRBV14	15	once	TRBD2	TRBJ2-3	TGTGCCAGCAGCCACTCGGGAGGGCCGACAGATACGCAGTATTTT	CASSHSGGPTDTQYF
TRBV30	13	NA	TRBD1	TRBJ2-7	TGTGCCTGGAGTGACAGGGGATTCTACGAGCAGTACTTC	CAWSDRGFYEQYF
TRBV19	14	NA	TRBD1	TRBJ2-7	TGTGCCAGTAGTCGGACAGGGAGAGCCTACGAGCAGTACTTC	CASSRTGRAYEQYF
TRBV21-1	15	NA	NA	TRBJ2-7	TGTGCCAGCAGCATACTTCCGGGACAGGGGCACGAGCAGTACTTC	CASSILPGQGHEQYF
TRBV6-5	11	NA	NA	TRBJ2-5	TGTGCCAGCAGTTACTCTGAGACCCAGTACTTC	CASSYSETQYF
TRBV6-1	15	NA	TRBD1	TRBJ1-5	TGTGCCAGCAGTATCTTGACAGGGGGCAATCAGCCCCAGCATTTT	CASSILTGGNQPQHF
TRBV2	14	NA	NA	TRBJ2-7	TGTGCCAGCAGTGAACAGGGTAGCTCCTACGAGCAGTACTTC	CASSEQGSSYEQYF
TRBV5-1	15	once	NA	TRBJ2-5	TGCGCCAGCAGCCTCATTACCGCAGGGGAAGAGACCCAGTACTTC	CASSLITAGEETQYF
TRBV6-1	12	NA	NA	TRBJ2-1	TGTGCCAGCAGCTCCGGGACCTATGAGCAGTTCTTC	CASSSGTYEQFF
TRBV5-1	15	once	NA	TRBJ2-4	TGCGCCAGCAGCTTGGCTCGGGGACTTCAGGACATTCAGTACTTC	CASSLARGLQDIQYF
TRBV10-3	16	NA	TRBD1	TRBJ2-7	TGTGCCATCAGTGAGACGGGACAGATTATTTCCTACGAGCAGTACTTC	CAISETGQIISYEQYF
TRBV7-3	16	NA	NA	TRBJ2-3	TGTGCCAGCAGCATAGCAGGGGCGCACAACACAGATACGCAGTATTTT	CASSIAGAHNTDTQYF
TRBV6-5	16	NA	NA	TRBJ1-1	TGTGCCAGCAGTTACTCCGTCCGGAGTTTGAACACTGAAGCTTTCTTT	CASSYSVRSLNTEAFF
TRBV18	15	NA	TRBD2	TRBJ2-1	TGTGCCAGCTCACCATCGGCTAGCGGGATCTCTTATCGGTTCTTC	CASSPSASGISYRFF
TRBV25-1	15	NA	NA	TRBJ2-3	TGTGCCAGCAGTGAATCGACAGGTGGCACAGATACGCAGTATTTT	CASSESTGGTDTQYF
TRBV4-2	15	NA	NA	TRBJ1-5	TGTGCCAGCAGCCAAGGAACAGGGCAAGTTCAGCCCCAGCATTTT	CASSQGTGQVQPQHF
TRBV5-1	14	NA	TRBD1	TRBJ2-7	TGCGCCAGCAGCTTGTCCGGGACAGGGGACGAGCAGTACTTC	CASSLSGTGDEQYF
TRBV2	13	NA	NA	TRBJ1-4	TGTGCCAGCAGTGGTCAGTTCGGGGAAAAACTGTTTTTT	CASSGQFGEKLFF
TRBV5-1	17	once	NA	TRBJ1-4	TGCGCCAGCAGCTTGGACCACCCGGGACGGGTTAATGAAAAACTGTTTTTT	CASSLDHPGRVNEKLFF
TRBV18	15	NA	TRBD1	TRBJ1-2	TGTGCCAGCTCGGACTCAGGGGGGGGCGACTATGGCTACACCTTC	CASSDSGGGDYGYTF
TRBV9	13	NA	NA	TRBJ1-4	TGTGCCAGCAGCGTAGCAGTCGGCGGGGAGCGGGTTTTT	CASSVAVGGERVF
TRBV7-2	15	NA	NA	TRBJ1-1	TGTGCCAGCAGCTTACTGGGGAGCGCGAACACTGAAGCTTTCTTT	CASSLLGSANTEAFF